This T cell receptor (beta chain) was recorded in a study of technical replicates of blood from a handful of donors. The method was immunoSEQ multiplex PCR; TCRdb's version includes in-frame clones alone and lacks a portion of them. The data contain 100,000 or so clones, approximately 96% of them singletons. The junction had 6 bases not matched to a gene; V was cut back by 3 bases and J by 6 bases. Per germline, CDR1 MRHNA and CDR2 SNTAGT. The CDR3 runs to 15 residues. Material: T cells isolated from PBMCs. The rearrangement links TRBV6-4 to TRBJ2-1, with 9 positions matching TRBD2. The receptor comes from a human donor in good health. The CDR3 DNA is TGTGCCAGCAGTGATTATAGCGGGAGCAGCAATGAGCAGTTCTTC. Translated, it gives CASSDYSGSSNEQFF.